The next 23 T cell receptor beta chains were all read from a single sample in a study of identical twins. TCRdb itself ran the 5' RACE reads through MiXCR, one entry per CDR3 protein. The repertoire holds 280,000 or so distinct CDR3 sequences, with roughly 8.6% as singletons. These data also featured in a second study, about yellow fever vaccine responses in identical twins.

Sequences were obtained from memory (CD45RO+) T cells sorted from blood. The receptor set was obtained from a woman in her late teens or twenties in good health.

This clonotype showed up just a few times. V usage is TRBV20-1 and J usage is TRBJ1-5; D call uncertain. CDR1 and CDR2 from the germline V gene are DFQATT and SNEGSKA (reference sequence). V was trimmed by 0 bases and J by 3 bases, leaving 6 bases between them. This CDR3 has 13 amino acids. The CDR3 protein is CSARDSNNQPQHF. Written as DNA, the CDR3 is TGCAGTGCTAGAGACAGCAACAATCAGCCCCAGCATTTT.

This clonotype was detected a few times. This chain links TRBV3-1 with TRBJ1-1; TRBD1 matches at 8 bases. This CDR3 has 17 amino acids. The germline V gene encodes CDR1 LGHDT and CDR2 YNNKEL (reference sequence). V lost 2 bases to trimming and J lost 0 bases; unmatched junction nucleotides: 8. The CDR3 reads CASSQRRTGSMNTEAFF. In DNA form, the CDR3 reads TGTGCCAGCAGCCAACGGCGGACAGGGTCCATGAACACTGAAGCTTTCTTT. Combining the CDR3 with reference TRBV3-1 and TRBJ1-1 gives the whole variable domain DTAVSQTPKYLVTQMGNDKSIKCEQNLGHDTMYWYKQDSKKFLKIMFSYNNKELIINETVPNRFSPKSPDKAHLNLHINSLELGDSAVYFCASSQRRTGSMNTEAFFGQGTRLTVV.

The chain couples TRBV11-2 to TRBJ2-1; 8 bases map to TRBD2. Germline CDR1 is SGHAT and CDR2 is FQNNGV. The CDR3 runs 15 residues. Germline trimming cut 5 bases from V and 7 bases from J; bases unmatched to any gene: 10. CDR3 bases: TGTGCCAGCAGCCGGGAGGGCCTGAATATAAATGAGCAGTTCTTC. Amino acids: CASSREGLNINEQFF.

V gene TRBV2 combines with J gene TRBJ2-1, with 10 bases lining up with TRBD2. The CDR3 extends over 14 amino acids. V lost 6 bases to trimming and J lost 9 bases; unmatched junction nucleotides: 8. The V gene's germline CDR1 is SNHLY and CDR2 FYNNEI. In DNA form, the CDR3 reads TGTGCCAGCAGGGCTAGCGGGAGTAACTTTGAGCAGTTCTTC. It is translated as CASRASGSNFEQFF.

The sample holds a few counts of this clonotype. This chain links TRBV29-1 with TRBJ2-5; tentatively, D is TRBD1 (6 bases). Germline CDR1 reads SQVTM; CDR2 reads ANQGSEA. The ends were cut back, 7 bases at V and 4 bases at J, with 10 bases in the middle. The CDR3 has 11 amino acids. The CDR3 DNA reads as TGCAGCGCCCTAGGGGGAGAGACCCAGTACTTC. It encodes CSALGGETQYF.

The J gene is TRBJ2-1, the V gene TRBV7-9, with a tentative D call TRBD2 (6 bases). This CDR3 is built from 15 residues. Trimming cost V 0 bases and J 4 bases, with 10 bases left between them. Looked up from germline, CDR1 is SEHNR and CDR2 is FQNEAQ (reference sequence). The CDR3 loop is CASSLAGSAYNEQFF. DNA of the CDR3: TGTGCCAGCAGCTTAGCCGGGAGCGCTTACAATGAGCAGTTCTTC.

This clonotype was counted at least ten times. The CDR3 loop reads CASSSGLVGREQYF. The CDR3 coding sequence is TGCGCCAGCAGCTCGGGACTAGTAGGTCGCGAGCAGTACTTC. The rearrangement uses TRBV5-1 and TRBJ2-7; 8 bases fit TRBD2. CDR3 size: 14 residues. Trimming took 3 bases from V and 6 from J; bases not matched to a gene: 8. Germline CDR1 and CDR2: SGHRS and YFSETQ.

This clonotype was detected many times. This rearrangement joins TRBV4-1 to TRBJ2-3; D is unresolved. V was trimmed by 1 base and J by 4 bases, leaving 18 bases between them. The CDR3 has 17 residues. Per germline, CDR1 MGHRA and CDR2 YSYEKL. CDR3 DNA sequence: TGCGCCAGCAGCCAAGTAGACCTCCTACCGCGCGCAGATACGCAGTATTTT. Its translation is CASSQVDLLPRADTQYF.

This clonotype was counted many times. The V gene is TRBV20-1, the J gene TRBJ1-1; 9 positions agree with TRBD1. V dropped 6 bases and J dropped 3; count of bases not matched to a gene: 8. The CDR3 runs 14 residues. From germline, CDR1 is DFQATT and CDR2 SNEGSKA (reference sequence). CDR3 DNA sequence: TGCAGTGCCAGTCCAGGACAGGGGCACACTGAAGCTTTCTTT. Its translation: CSASPGQGHTEAFF.

The chain links TRBV20-1 to TRBJ2-1; the match to TRBD2 covers 11 bases. With 2 bases clipped from V and 7 bases from J, the junction kept 7 bases outside the gene matches. CDR1 and CDR2 from the germline V gene are DFQATT and SNEGSKA (reference sequence). This CDR3 is 15 amino acids long. CDR3 protein: CSARNSGGAGNEQFF. In DNA, the CDR3 is TGCAGTGCTAGAAATAGCGGGGGGGCCGGGAATGAGCAGTTCTTC.

This clonotype was picked up many times. The chain combines TRBV10-3 with TRBJ1-1; D is uncertain. Trimming removed 6 bases at V and 1 base at J, with 12 bases between. The CDR3 runs to 14 residues. Germline assignment: CDR1 ENHRY and CDR2 SYGVKD. The CDR3 DNA follows: TGTGCCATCAGGGAAGGTGAGACGAACACTGAAGCTTTCTTT. Its protein product is CAIREGETNTEAFF.

The CDR3: CASSLHRQAAAFF. The CDR3 coding sequence is TGTGCCAGCAGCCTACATAGGCAGGCGGCGGCTTTCTTT. The chain is built from TRBV3-1 and TRBJ1-1; D remains ambiguous. V lost 4 bases to trimming and J lost 11 bases, with 17 bases between them. The CDR3 totals 13 residues. Germline lookup yields CDR1 LGHDT and CDR2 YNNKEL (reference sequence).

For this clonotype: A much larger clone lies a single base off, so this may be a read error. The CDR3 is CSAPPLAGGYSEQFF. Here the CDR3 DNA reads TGCAGTGCTCCCCCACTAGCGGGAGGTTACAGTGAGCAGTTCTTC. V is TRBV20-1 and J is TRBJ2-1; 12 bases match TRBD2. The CDR3 spans 15 residues. Germline CDR1 and CDR2: DFQATT and SNEGSKA (reference sequence).

Remarks on this clonotype: Given a much more abundant clone one base away, this may be a read error. J is TRBJ2-1 and V is TRBV11-1, with 7 bases that match TRBD1. This CDR3 spans 18 amino acids. Germline V gene sequence: CDR1 SGHAT, CDR2 FQDESV (reference sequence). In DNA form, the CDR3 reads TGTGCCAGCAGCTTTTCGACAGGGTCAGTCAGTTCCTACAATGAGCGGTTCTTC. Protein product: CASSFSTGSVSSYNERFF.

This clonotype occurred many times. V and J are TRBV12-3 or TRBV12-4 and TRBJ1-4; D unresolved. V was cut by 6 bases and J by 3 bases, with 17 bases left in between. This CDR3 has 16 amino acids. This CDR3 reads CASSPRRFGPNEKLFF. The CDR3 DNA is TGTGCCAGCAGCCCGCGACGGTTTGGGCCTAATGAAAAACTGTTTTTT.

The chain joins TRBV12-3 or TRBV12-4 to TRBJ2-3; 8 nucleotides match TRBD2. The CDR3 has 16 amino acids. The chain's CDR3 is CTCSLIVGTSTDTQYF. In DNA form, the CDR3 reads TGTACCTGCAGTTTAATCGTCGGGACTAGTACAGATACGCAGTATTTT.

In this sample, this clonotype turned up once. V usage is TRBV19 and J usage is TRBJ1-5; D not certain. Germline CDR1 and CDR2: LNHDA and SQIVND (reference sequence). With 3 bases removed from V and 4 bases from J, the gap between germline ends came to 7 bases. This CDR3 has 13 residues. The CDR3 sequence is CASSMRRNQPQHF. For the CDR3, the DNA is TGTGCCAGTAGTATGAGGCGAAATCAGCCCCAGCATTTT.

J is TRBJ2-3 and V is TRBV21-1; the D call in the table, TRBD1, was not verified against the DNA. TRBV21-1 is given as a pseudogene. CDR3 length equals 19 residues. CDR3 nucleotides: TGTGCCAGCAGCAAAGGGAATCTCCGGGACAGGGACCGCACAGATACGCAGTATTTT. The encoded protein is CASSKGNLRDRDRTDTQYF.

This clonotype has ten or more counts. The chain carries TRBV11-2 and TRBJ2-5; 10 nucleotides line up with TRBD2. Per the germline V gene, CDR1 is SGHAT and CDR2 is FQNNGV. CDR3 length equals 15 residues. Losses at the gene ends were 1 base for V and 5 bases for J; bases not matched to a gene: 4. Here the CDR3 reads CASSLGTSGGETQYF. CDR3 DNA: TGTGCCAGCAGCTTAGGGACTAGCGGTGGGGAGACCCAGTACTTC. Full variable domain (remainder filled in from reference TRBV11-2 and TRBJ2-5): EAGVAQSPRYKIIEKRQSVAFWCNPISGHATLYWYQQILGQGPKLLIQFQNNGVVDDSQLPKDRFSAERLKGVDSTLKIQPAKLEDSAVYLCASSLGTSGGETQYFGPGTRLLVL.

The V call is TRBV5-1, the J call TRBJ2-1; perhaps TRBD1 as D (6 bases). CDR1 and CDR2 from the germline V gene are SGHRS and YFSETQ. The length of the CDR3 is 15 residues. V shed 3 bases and J shed 2 bases, with 12 bases lying between them. CDR3 sequence reads: CASSSTGIPYNEQFF. The CDR3 DNA sequence: TGCGCCAGCAGCTCGACAGGCATCCCCTACAATGAGCAGTTCTTC.

The chain joins TRBV29-1 to TRBJ1-2; D unclear. CDR3 length: 12 amino acids. In germline, CDR1 is SQVTM, CDR2 ANQGSEA. Trimming left V 7 bases short and J 8 bases short, with 17 bases between. This chain's CDR3 is CSAEDVTLGYTF. CDR3 nucleotides: TGCAGCGCTGAGGATGTAACGCTGGGCTACACCTTC.

This clonotype has only a few counts. The chain joins TRBV5-1 to TRBJ2-5, with 12 bases that match TRBD1. Germline CDR1 is SGHRS and CDR2 is YFSETQ. This CDR3 has 16 amino acids. With V trimmed by 1 base and J by 3 bases, 4 bases remained unmatched. The CDR3 nucleotides read TGCGCCAGCAGCTTGATGGGACAGGGGGCGAAAGAGACCCAGTACTTC. As protein: CASSLMGQGAKETQYF.

The gene calls are TRBV6-1 and TRBJ2-7; D unclear. V shed 1 base and J shed 4 bases, with 11 bases lying between them. Germline V CDR1 and CDR2: MNHNS, SASEGT. The CDR3 runs 14 residues. The CDR3 reads CASSEVGIGYEQYV. The CDR3 DNA sequence: TGTGCCAGCAGTGAAGTGGGCATCGGATACGAGCAGTACGTC.